This T cell receptor beta chain emerged from a study of blood T cell repertoires in COVID-19. Study at large: From the United States, Italy and Spain came samples of acute and convalescent COVID-19. Nucleic acid was either cDNA or gDNA, and it came from T cells, B-cell-depleted T cells, or PBMCs.

Per the authors' pipeline: Reference gene primer amplification in the assay estimated nucleated cell counts. Using immunoSEQ multiplex PCR, the repertoire was profiled, and TCRdb retains in-frame clones only, with some absent. V and J calls plus clone size are reproduced from that table; the DNA served to infer D and trimming. The table lists 150,000 to 250,000 clones, around 80% of them singletons. This clone was seen a single time. The junction departs from germline at one end; a sequencing error may be responsible. The CDR3 loop spans 17 amino acids. Germline V lookup: CDR1 SGHRS, CDR2 YFSETQ. Material for sequencing was peripheral blood. The receptor was isolated from a human donor with acute or convalescent COVID-19. The donor label of this sample is uncertain. V is TRBV5-1 and J is TRBJ2-1, with 10 bases aligning to TRBD2. The CDR3 DNA reads as TGCGCCAGCAGATTGGGGTCGAGCGGGAGGGCCCTCAATGAGCAGTTCTTC. Protein: CASRLGSSGRALNEQFF.